One and the same sample provided the 32 T cell receptor beta chains below, sequenced in a study of identical twins. One entry per CDR3 protein, called by TCRdb with MiXCR from the 5' RACE reads. The table records fewer than 450,000 distinct CDR3 sequences, 9% of them present only once. Specimen: naive T cells sorted from blood. These receptors were collected from a woman between 50 and 59 years old in good health.

This clonotype was found many times. V gene TRBV4-1 combines with J gene TRBJ2-1; D is undetermined. V was pared by 1 base and J by 2 bases, with 3 bases between. CDR1 and CDR2 from the germline V gene are MGHRA and YSYEKL. The CDR3 loop spans 13 amino acids. Here the CDR3 DNA reads TGCGCCAGCAGCCAAGGCCCCTACAATGAGCAGTTCTTC. Translation: CASSQGPYNEQFF.

This rearrangement joins TRBV9 to TRBJ1-1, with TRBD1 as a possible D gene (5 bases). The CDR3 extends over 15 amino acids. Germline loops: CDR1 SGDLS, CDR2 YYNGEE. The V gene lost 3 bases and the J gene lost 11 bases, with 23 bases spanning the gap. The CDR3 sequence is CASSGTDSDRYRAFF. The CDR3 DNA sequence: TGTGCCAGCAGCGGAACAGACAGCGACCGGTATCGTGCTTTCTTT.

This clonotype was picked up many times. This rearrangement joins TRBV20-1 to TRBJ2-7; D unresolved. With 0 bases removed from V and 3 bases from J, the gap between germline ends came to 15 bases. Looked up from germline, CDR1 is DFQATT and CDR2 is SNEGSKA (reference sequence). The CDR3 is made up of 15 amino acids. For the CDR3, the DNA is TGCAGTGCTAGAGATTTTAACGGACCCTTCTACGAGCAGTACTTC. Translation gives CSARDFNGPFYEQYF.

At least ten counts were recorded for this clonotype. This chain joins TRBV15 and TRBJ1-1; D not resolved. The CDR3 has 14 residues. Germline assignment: CDR1 LNHNV and CDR2 YYDKDF (reference sequence). Trimming removed 4 bases from V and 6 bases from J, with 15 bases in between. CDR3 sequence (DNA): TGTGCCACCAGCATAAAGAGGGATTTGGCTGAAGCTTTCTTT. It encodes CATSIKRDLAEAFF. Looking up the rest from reference TRBV15 and TRBJ1-1 gives the full variable domain: DAMVIQNPRYQVTQFGKPVTLSCSQTLNHNVMYWYQQKSSQAPKLLFHYYDKDFNNEADTPDNFQSRRPNTSFCFLDIRSPGLGDTAMYLCATSIKRDLAEAFFGQGTRLTVV.

Ten or more counts support this clonotype. The chain combines TRBV5-1 with TRBJ2-1, with 9 bases fitting TRBD2. The CDR3 length is 16 residues. J gave up 4 bases and V 1 base, and 6 bases lay outside the gene matches. Germline V lookup: CDR1 SGHRS, CDR2 YFSETQ. In nucleotides, the CDR3 is TGCGCCAGCAGCTTGATCATTAGCGGGAGTTACAATGAGCAGTTCTTC. Protein sequence: CASSLIISGSYNEQFF. The full variable domain, with the rest looked up from reference TRBV5-1 and TRBJ2-1, is KAGVTQTPRYLIKTRGQQVTLSCSPISGHRSVSWYQQTPGQGLQFLFEYFSETQRNKGNFPGRFSGRQFSNSRSEMNVSTLELGDSALYLCASSLIISGSYNEQFFGPGTRLTVL.

This clonotype was counted only a few times. The chain links TRBV20-1 to TRBJ2-1, with D possibly being TRBD1 (5 bases). V lost 4 bases to trimming and J lost 7 bases, with 17 bases between them. Germline loops: CDR1 DFQATT, CDR2 SNEGSKA (reference sequence). There are 14 residues in the CDR3. For the CDR3, the DNA is TGCAGTGCTAAGAGACAGACCCTGAGAAATGAGCAGTTCTTC. Encoded protein: CSAKRQTLRNEQFF.

The chain is built from TRBV5-6 and TRBJ2-1, with 13 bases lining up with TRBD2. This CDR3 has 16 residues. In germline, CDR1 is SGHDT, CDR2 YYEEEE. Trimming removed 3 bases from V and 2 bases from J; junction bases left unmatched: 2. This CDR3 is CASSSGTSGTYNEQFF. Here the CDR3 DNA reads TGTGCCAGCAGCTCGGGGACTAGCGGGACCTACAATGAGCAGTTCTTC.

This clonotype has just a few counts. The chain couples TRBV3-1 to TRBJ1-1; no reliable D call. The V end lost 6 bases, the J end lost 1 base, and 6 bases lay between the germline ends. Germline V gene sequence: CDR1 LGHDT, CDR2 YNNKEL (reference sequence). The CDR3 has 12 residues. CDR3 sequence: CASSAKNTEAFF. The CDR3 region has the DNA TGTGCCAGCAGTGCAAAGAACACTGAAGCTTTCTTT.

This clonotype has a count of ten or more. The rearrangement links TRBV12-3 or TRBV12-4 to TRBJ1-6; 7 nucleotides agree with TRBD1. V gave up 4 bases and J gave up 6 bases; unmatched junction bases: 6. The CDR3 has 15 amino acids. CDR3 DNA sequence: TGTGCCAGCAGTTCCGACAGGGAGAGTAATTCACCCCTCCACTTT. This codes for CASSSDRESNSPLHF.

The J gene is TRBJ1-1, the V gene TRBV28; 7 bases fit TRBD1. J was trimmed by 1 base and V by 6 bases; bases with no gene match: 5. This CDR3 has 14 residues. Germline V lookup: CDR1 MDHEN, CDR2 SYDVKM. This CDR3 is CASSTGAQNTEAFF. The CDR3 DNA reads TGTGCCAGCAGCACAGGGGCCCAGAACACTGAAGCTTTCTTT.

This clonotype was counted between two and nine times. The chain employs TRBV5-1 and TRBJ2-3; D is unclear. CDR1 and CDR2 (germline): SGHRS, YFSETQ. The CDR3 covers 13 residues. Trimming stripped 0 bases from V and 5 bases from J, with 7 bases between. Here the CDR3 DNA reads TGCGCCAGCAGCTTGGTACGGGTAGATACGCAGTATTTT. Translating gives CASSLVRVDTQYF.

This clonotype came up a few times. V usage is TRBV29-1 and J usage is TRBJ2-1; the D is unclear. The ends were cut back, 1 base at V and 10 bases at J, with 8 bases in the middle. From germline, CDR1 is SQVTM and CDR2 ANQGSEA. This CDR3 is built from 11 residues. The CDR3 region is CSVEAMGEQFF. CDR3 DNA: TGCAGCGTTGAAGCCATGGGGGAGCAGTTCTTC.

The genes are TRBV18 and TRBJ1-5; 8 nucleotides line up with TRBD1. Per the germline V gene, CDR1 is KGHSH and CDR2 is LQKENI. The CDR3 is made up of 13 amino acids. The V gene end was trimmed by 8 bases and the J gene end by 6 bases; junction bases not matched to a gene: 6. The DNA of the CDR3 is TGTGCCAGCAAACAGGGGGGCGGTCAGCCCCAGCATTTT. Its protein product is CASKQGGGQPQHF.

In this sample, this clonotype turned up many times. This sequence joins TRBV20-1 and TRBJ2-3; D is possibly TRBD1 (6 bases). The V gene's germline CDR1 is DFQATT and CDR2 SNEGSKA (reference sequence). CDR3 length: 16 residues. Trimming took 3 bases from V and 3 from J, leaving 19 bases between them. The CDR3 bases are TGCAGTGCTAGTAGGGGGTTCCGGCCTCCGACAGATACGCAGTATTTT. Translation gives CSASRGFRPPTDTQYF.

This clonotype appeared many times. The rearrangement links TRBV27 to TRBJ1-4; no clear D gene. CDR3 length: 16 amino acids. Trimming pared 5 bases from V and 0 bases from J, leaving 13 bases between. The germline CDR1 and CDR2 sequences are MNHEY and SMNVEV (reference sequence). The CDR3 spells CASSIDARATNEKLFF. DNA of the CDR3: TGTGCCAGCAGTATAGATGCTAGGGCAACTAATGAAAAACTGTTTTTT.

The V gene is TRBV24-1, the J gene TRBJ2-5; TRBD2 aligns across 15 bases. The CDR3 contains 15 residues. The germline CDR1 and CDR2 sequences are KGHDR and SFDVKD. Trimming removed 12 bases from V and 5 bases from J; junction bases left unmatched: 9. CDR3 region: CAVKGTSGRWETQYF. The CDR3 DNA sequence: TGTGCCGTCAAGGGGACTAGCGGGAGGTGGGAGACCCAGTACTTC.

CDR3 loop: CASSYWGEAFF. The DNA for the CDR3 is TGTGCCAGCAGTTACTGGGGTGAAGCTTTCTTT. This chain joins TRBV6-5 and TRBJ1-1; D remains unclear. The CDR3 loop spans 11 amino acids. Germline V gene data show CDR1 as MNHEY and CDR2 as SVGAGI. Between the trimmed V and J ends, which lost 1 base and 7 bases, there was a span of 4 bases.

This clonotype was observed a few times. The V and J genes are TRBV7-8 and TRBJ2-5; the D call may be TRBD1 or TRBD2 (7 bases each). V was cut by 4 bases and J by 2 bases, with 14 bases left in between. Per the germline V gene, CDR1 is SGHVS and CDR2 is FQNEAQ. This CDR3 is built from 15 residues. CDR3 sequence (DNA): TGTGCCAGCAGCTACCCGGGGGGACAGCAAGAGACCCAGTACTTC. It specifies CASSYPGGQQETQYF.

This clonotype was found many times. The chain joins TRBV5-1 to TRBJ2-1; 7 positions match TRBD2. The germline gives CDR1 SGHRS, CDR2 YFSETQ. J gave up 2 bases and V 0 bases, and 5 bases lay outside the gene matches. The CDR3 length is 16 residues. For the CDR3, the DNA is TGCGCCAGCAGCTTGGTGCGGGAGAGCCCCTACAATGAGCAGTTCTTC. Translating gives CASSLVRESPYNEQFF.

This clonotype was counted only a few times. The chain uses TRBV12-3 or TRBV12-4 and TRBJ1-5; D is undetermined. The CDR3 loop spans 15 amino acids. Trimming stripped 3 bases from V and 6 bases from J, with 15 bases between. CDR3 residues: CASSLRPREGQPQHF. The CDR3, as DNA: TGTGCCAGCAGTTTGAGACCGAGAGAGGGTCAGCCCCAGCATTTT.

The chain recombines TRBV12-3 or TRBV12-4 with TRBJ1-5, with a tentative D call TRBD1 (5 bases). The CDR3 has 17 amino acids. V was pared by 2 bases and J by 4 bases, with 18 bases between. CDR3 DNA: TGTGCCAGCAGTTTAAAGGTTGGAGGGGTTGGAAATCAGCCCCAGCATTTT. Protein: CASSLKVGGVGNQPQHF.

CDR3 in DNA: TGTGCCAGCAGCACGAGGGGGGATAACACCGGGGAGCTGTTTTTT. Protein product: CASSTRGDNTGELFF. The chain has TRBV9 and TRBJ2-2; D is possibly TRBD1 or TRBD2 (6 bases each). The CDR3 totals 15 residues. V was trimmed by 4 bases and J by 2 bases, leaving 12 bases between them. Germline V gene lookup returns CDR1 SGDLS and CDR2 YYNGEE.

This clonotype was seen a handful of times. CDR3 nucleotides: TGTGCCAGCAGTCCTAGGGACAGATATTCAATGAACACTGAAGCTTTCTTT. Translating gives CASSPRDRYSMNTEAFF. The V gene is TRBV6-9, the J gene TRBJ1-1, with TRBD1 matching 7 bases. With 5 bases clipped from V and 0 bases from J, the junction kept 12 bases outside the gene matches. This CDR3 has 17 amino acids. CDR1 is MNHGY and CDR2 is SVAAGI in the germline V gene.

The chain is built from TRBV5-1 and TRBJ2-3; D may be TRBD2 (5 bases). Trimming took 0 bases from V and 4 from J, leaving 12 bases between them. Germline CDR1 SGHRS, CDR2 YFSETQ. This CDR3 comprises 15 residues. CDR3 amino acids: CASSLAGIASDTQYF. CDR3 nucleotide sequence: TGCGCCAGCAGCTTGGCGGGGATAGCTTCAGATACGCAGTATTTT.

This clonotype appeared a few times. This rearrangement joins TRBV11-2 to TRBJ2-7; D possibly corresponds to TRBD2 (5 bases). This CDR3 is built from 15 residues. V lost 3 bases and J 2 bases, leaving 14 bases between the germline ends. Germline CDR1 reads SGHAT; CDR2 reads FQNNGV. CDR3 in amino acids: CASSFNRGGPYEQYV. CDR3 DNA sequence: TGTGCCAGCAGCTTCAATCGAGGAGGACCCTACGAGCAGTACGTC.

This chain links TRBV4-2 with TRBJ1-6; a weak D match, TRBD1 (5 bases). The CDR3 is 17 residues long. V shed 6 bases and J shed 9 bases, with 24 bases lying between them. CDR1 LGHNA and CDR2 YNFKEQ come from the germline V gene. The CDR3 DNA reads as TGTGCCAGCAGTCCACGACCCGGGGGAGAAAACGGTTCACCCCTCCACTTT. Residues: CASSPRPGGENGSPLHF.

This clonotype was seen a handful of times. This chain joins TRBV7-9 and TRBJ1-1; D is uncertain. This CDR3 is built from 15 residues. The germline V gene has CDR1 SEHNR and CDR2 FQNEAQ (reference sequence). V shed 0 bases and J shed 0 bases, with 8 bases lying between them. CDR3 nucleotide sequence: TGTGCCAGCAGCTTAGCGCACGGAGTGAACACTGAAGCTTTCTTT. It encodes CASSLAHGVNTEAFF.

This sequence joins TRBV7-8 and TRBJ1-3; no firm D call. V was clipped by 5 bases and J by 0 bases, with 11 bases between them. This CDR3 is 15 amino acids long. Germline V CDR1 and CDR2: SGHVS, FQNEAQ. In DNA, the CDR3 is TGTGCCAGCAGCCCGGTCAGGAGCTCTGGAAACACCATATATTTT. Encoded protein: CASSPVRSSGNTIYF. The whole variable domain, remainder taken from reference TRBV7-8 and TRBJ1-3, is GAGVSQSPRYKVAKRGQDVALRCDPISGHVSLFWYQQALGQGPEFLTYFQNEAQLDKSGLPSDRFFAERPEGSVSTLKIQRTQQEDSAVYLCASSPVRSSGNTIYFGEGSWLTVV.

This clonotype was seen a handful of times. The rearrangement joins TRBV5-1 to TRBJ2-3, with D unresolved. V was trimmed by 4 bases and J by 4 bases, leaving 13 bases between them. The germline V gene encodes CDR1 SGHRS and CDR2 YFSETQ. The CDR3 runs 14 residues. Written as DNA, the CDR3 is TGCGCCAGCAGCGTGGATGGGCGTTCAGATACGCAGTATTTT. This translates into CASSVDGRSDTQYF.

The chain joins TRBV12-5 to TRBJ2-3, with D perhaps matching TRBD2 (6 bases). Looked up from germline, CDR1 is LGHNT and CDR2 is FRNRAP. Trimming left V 7 bases short and J 5 bases short, with 19 bases between. This CDR3 spans 15 amino acids. The CDR3 DNA reads as TGTGCTAGTGTCCAGGCGGGGCTGCCCGGAGATACGCAGTATTTT. Amino acids: CASVQAGLPGDTQYF.

This clonotype was detected only a few times. This chain links TRBV9 with TRBJ1-1; D gene uncertain. Germline V gene data show CDR1 as SGDLS and CDR2 as YYNGEE. The V and J ends lost 0 bases and 1 base respectively, with 10 bases between them. The CDR3 has 15 amino acids. Here the CDR3 reads CASSVGFWQNTEAFF. For the CDR3, the DNA is TGTGCCAGCAGCGTAGGCTTTTGGCAGAACACTGAAGCTTTCTTT. Full variable domain (outside the CDR3, taken from reference TRBV9 and TRBJ1-1): DSGVTQTPKHLITATGQRVTLRCSPRSGDLSVYWYQQSLDQGLQFLIQYYNGEERAKGNILERFSAQQFPDLHSELNLSSLELGDSALYFCASSVGFWQNTEAFFGQGTRLTVV.

The V and J genes are TRBV7-8 and TRBJ2-5; 8 nucleotides line up with TRBD2. J was trimmed by 7 bases and V by 5 bases; bases with no gene match: 9. The CDR3 consists of 14 residues. CDR1 and CDR2 from the germline V gene are SGHVS and FQNEAQ. CDR3 coding DNA: TGTGCCAGCAGCACCGGGACTAGTAGCGCGACCCAGTACTTC. Translated: CASSTGTSSATQYF.